The entry below gives a single T cell receptor beta chain sequence along with its context. It has no known antigen specificity. Base qualities are missing; no much larger clone stands one base away. The immunoSEQ Assay, a bias-controlled multiplex PCR, was used to amplify TCRbeta CDR3 regions from genomic DNA. In the original analysis: The number of nucleated cells in each sample was estimated by amplification of reference gene primers within the assay. To quantify the absolute abundance of each unique TCRbeta CDR3 rearrangement, sequence reads were collapsed and filtered. For each sample, productive Simpson clonality was calculated as the square root of Simpson's diversity index over productive rearrangements. The clones in this table, taken by TCRdb from immuneACCESS, are in-frame only. Not every clone is retained; where verified, under half of the shortfall comes from an unresolved V gene, and the cause of the rest is unknown. D and trimming were read from the DNA, whereas the V and J calls and clone size are those reported in that table. This sample comprises some 42,000 clones, roughly four fifths of them detected only once. The ten most abundant clones make up 25% to 35% of the sample.

This sample stems from a study of blood T cell repertoires in COVID-19 (dated by TCRdb to 2018 to 2021). For context, the study as a whole: The collaborator samples originated in the United States, Italy and Spain and spanned the acute and convalescent phases of COVID-19. The material from the prospective study consisted of cDNA or gDNA derived from T cells, B-cell-depleted T cells, or PBMCs. Deeply sampled blood TCRbeta repertoires from subjects exposed to, actively infected with, or recovered from COVID-19 were included in the dataset. The repertoires were released in a freely available public database intended as a resource for research on the immune response to SARS-CoV-2. The samples were drawn from the first 160 participants of the ongoing ImmuneRACE study and from 1,254 subjects provided by 6 global collaborators. Nearly every sample came with metadata listing a de-identified subject ID, COVID-19 status, age in years and sex. Where available, HLA class I and class II types were obtained from metadata supplied by the sample provider rather than from assay-based typing.

Points the paper makes about the study in general: The amount of clinical and demographic metadata varied by source and participant and was provided uncurated.

The CDR3 sequence holds 14 residues, the cysteine and phenylalanine included. Only the CDR3 part of the read is kept: 42 bases, read in frame from the first base. The germline V gene yields KGHSH for CDR1 and LQKENI for CDR2. The junction carries 9 bases between V and J, which are trimmed by 4 bases and 0 bases respectively. Each collaborating institution followed its own protocols to collect whole blood in K2EDTA tubes. For TCRbeta analysis, collaborator samples were shipped as frozen whole blood, as isolated PBMCs, or as DNA extracted from either sample type. The sequence was obtained from a woman in her seventies with acute or convalescent COVID-19. The specimen was peripheral blood. Recombination joined TRBV18 with TRBJ1-2, with the D segment identity uncertain. The CDR3 reads as follows: CASSLTGTNYGYTF. The DNA is as follows: TGTGCCAGCTCACTAACCGGGACTAACTATGGCTACACCTTC.